This T cell receptor (beta chain) was sequenced in a study of blood T cells in healthy people across ages. Overall study: Template switching retrieved approximately one barcoded beta molecule for each two T cells.

General observations from the study: Long-lived donors exceeded aged donors in naive CD4+ cells and diversity.

The authors ran a second PCR of about 7 to 11 cycles using a sample-barcoded 5' primer and a J-beta primer mix. Per sample, CDR3-containing paired-end reads numbered at least 2.5 million. Using its own MiXCR run on the 5' RACE reads, TCRdb lists one record per CDR3 protein. Counted here are 780,000 or so distinct CDR3 sequences, around three fifths occurring once; the ten biggest clones make up around 25%. The sample holds a few counts of this clonotype. Its antigen is not known. V gave up 3 bases and J gave up 6 bases, with 17 bases separating them. Germline V gene data show CDR1 as SGDLS and CDR2 as YYNGEE. There are 15 residues in the CDR3.

This receptor was taken from a man aged 35 to 55 in good health. This chain links TRBV9 with TRBJ2-3; D is possibly TRBD2 (7 bases). The sequenced sample consisted of blood. CDR3 in DNA: TGTGCCAGCAGCGCCGGGGGGCTAGTGGCGGATACGCAGTATTTT. It codes for CASSAGGLVADTQYF.